The T cell receptor (beta chain) under discussion was sequenced for a study of T-cell reconstitution after alpha-beta-depleted transplantation in children. The library targeted TCRbeta and was prepared with unique molecular identifiers. One entry per CDR3 protein results from TCRdb running MiXCR on the PCR reads. Of a few hundred thousand distinct CDR3 sequences in the sample, 10% were seen once. This clonotype was detected ten times or more. Trimming stripped 1 base from V and 3 bases from J, with 16 bases between. Germline CDR1 reads MGHRA; CDR2 reads YSYEKL. CDR3 length equals 16 residues. The chain has TRBV4-1 and TRBJ2-7; D might be TRBD2 (7 bases). Sequences were derived from PBMCs from the stem cell graft donor, sampled from the stem cell graft. The receptor was derived from a human donor who donated a stem cell graft to a child with acute lymphoblastic leukemia. CDR3 in amino acids: CASSQVVGGGGYEQYF. The DNA for the CDR3 is TGCGCCAGCAGCCAAGTCGTAGGGGGAGGGGGCTACGAGCAGTACTTC.